This TCR beta chain was captured by sequencing in a study of shared clonotypes between healthy human individuals (dated by TCRdb to 2020 to 2021). Concerning the study at large: The cohort included a few men and two women between 18 and 49 years of age. For each donor, CD4 naive and CD4 memory were each run on three plates, CD8 naive on two plates, and CD8 memory on one plate. Blood TCR repertoires of a handful of healthy adults were deeply sequenced to estimate repertoire size and the extent of clonotype sharing between individuals. Libraries were prepared and TCR repertoires were sequenced by different laboratories using diverse techniques, in order to increase sequencing depth and limit assay-specific biases. Each donor's leukapheresis produced roughly between roughly 0.94 and 9.5 billion PBMCs. Overall study outcomes, separate from this receptor: Sampling was limited to blood, and TCR repertoires in tissue likely differ from TCR repertoires in blood. Compared with non-shared clonotypes, clonotypes shared by all four sorted-subset donors had higher generation probabilities. Naive subsets generally had larger estimated clonotype richness than memory subsets did. Even with the large sequencing depth, rarefaction of the sorted-subset datasets indicated that sequencing was incomplete. The small number of donors limited the genetic and exposure-history diversity represented. Pairwise subsampling indicated that sequencing depth was expected to affect the degree of clonotype sharing among donors. Across four donors, around 5.4% of naive CD4, roughly 3.8% of naive CD8, under 2.5% of memory CD4, and under 0.45% of memory CD8 clonotypes were shared.

For the CD8 naive samples, CD45RO-negative cells were positively selected for CCR7, yielding a CD45RA+CCR7+ population from which TemRA cells were excluded. The donors were healthy, HIV-negative adults who had no recently reported acute infections or vaccinations. Every donor was a Caucasian adult residing in Nashville, Tennessee, USA. Blood was obtained by leukapheresis, after which PBMCs were separated by Ficoll-Histopaque density gradient centrifugation and cryopreserved in liquid nitrogen vapor phase. Analytical flow cytometry was used to check the purity and quantity of each magnetically sorted T cell population. Each sorted fraction had its genomic DNA isolated and then quantified by UV absorbance on a Nanodrop 2000c. In the germline V gene, CDR1 corresponds to SGHTA and CDR2 to FQGNSA. For this chain, trimming is 4 bases at the V end and 2 bases at the J end, and the number of junction bases without a gene match is 3. The CDR3 measures 15 amino acids from cysteine to phenylalanine. The retained sequence is limited to the CDR3, 45 bases, with the frame set at the first base.

About this clone itself: The antigen it binds to is not known. The record has no base qualities; no much larger clone is one base away.

Using the deep immunoSEQ assay, TCR CDR3 regions were amplified from genomic DNA by multiplex PCR. Extracted genomic DNA from each cell subset was distributed evenly across all wells of several immunoSEQ 96-well plates, and each plate was treated as a replicate. For sorted subsets, each replicate PCR was loaded with around 200 ng genomic DNA, equivalent to 30,000 or so T cell genomes. The purified libraries were quantified using a Qubit 3.0 fluorometer, sized with a Bioanalyzer 2100, and then quantified again using the KAPA Library Quantification kit. A separate single-read 150-cycle Illumina NextSeq 550 flow cell was used to sequence each immunoSEQ 96-well plate. The authors' pipeline ran thus. Because only junctional sequences without quality scores were contained in the immunoSEQ output, filtering matching that applied to full-length reads could not be performed. To assign V/J genes and CDR3, sequences were annotated using PyIR, a Python wrapper for IgBLAST v1.9, with IMGT germline references. Reads were filtered out if the reads had weak V/J assignments (E-value above 1e-6), no CDR3, stop codons, out-of-frame junctions, or ambiguous translated residues. V3J clonotypes were defined by identical inferred V gene, J gene, and CDR3 amino acid sequence. Percentage overlap between repertoires was computed as shared unique clonotypes divided by the size of the smaller repertoire. Three approaches were used to assess repertoire richness: RTK rarefaction, the Chao1 estimator, and Recon v2.1 estimates of unobserved clonotypes. For all TCRbeta clonotypes obtained by the gDNA method from a few donors, generation probabilities were computed with OLGA. This immuneACCESS table, as held by TCRdb, lists in-frame sequences with V and J called but not all clones. Of the missing ones, under half trace to an unresolved V gene in checked studies; the others have no known cause. V, J and clone size are those of that table, while D and trimming were read from the DNA. The sample records roughly 550,000 clones, about 95% of which are singletons. 0.085% to 0.11% of the sample rests with the top ten.

Rearrangement joined TRBV7-2 to TRBJ2-7; 12 middle bases align to TRBD2. The sample comprised naive CD8+ T cells sorted from blood. Taken with the paper, the label for cell subset or site translates to: CD45RA+CCR7+. This TCR came from a woman aged 25 to 39 in good health. The CDR3: CASSSTSGRTYEQYF. The nucleotide sequence reads TGTGCCAGCAGCTCCACTAGCGGGAGGACCTACGAGCAGTACTTC.